This entry concerns a single T cell receptor beta chain. The antigen is not known. TCRdb's table, derived via immunoSEQ multiplex PCR, lists solely in-frame clones and lacks some. The repertoire holds around 110,000 clones, around 88% seen once, with 8% to 10% in the top ten. CDR1 and CDR2 from the germline V gene are SGHRS and YFSETQ. V was cut by 0 bases and J by 3 bases, with 9 bases left in between. The CDR3 contains 14 residues. This sample is drawn from a study of T cell responses to AZD1222 COVID-19 vaccine. Study results and limitations: Reportedly, nearly half of unique spike TCRs recognized epitopes outside B.1.351/B.1.1.7 mutations. At 160-218 and 743-854, vaccine-associated CD4 TCRs were dominant, and they spanned spike.

The TCR sequence derives from an adult in good health. This chain joins TRBV5-1 and TRBJ1-2, with D unclear. This specimen consisted of peripheral blood, obtained on day 0 of AZD1222 vaccination. CDR3 DNA: TGCGCCAGCAGCTTGGAAAGTGGGGACTATGGCTACACCTTC. Protein sequence: CASSLESGDYGYTF.